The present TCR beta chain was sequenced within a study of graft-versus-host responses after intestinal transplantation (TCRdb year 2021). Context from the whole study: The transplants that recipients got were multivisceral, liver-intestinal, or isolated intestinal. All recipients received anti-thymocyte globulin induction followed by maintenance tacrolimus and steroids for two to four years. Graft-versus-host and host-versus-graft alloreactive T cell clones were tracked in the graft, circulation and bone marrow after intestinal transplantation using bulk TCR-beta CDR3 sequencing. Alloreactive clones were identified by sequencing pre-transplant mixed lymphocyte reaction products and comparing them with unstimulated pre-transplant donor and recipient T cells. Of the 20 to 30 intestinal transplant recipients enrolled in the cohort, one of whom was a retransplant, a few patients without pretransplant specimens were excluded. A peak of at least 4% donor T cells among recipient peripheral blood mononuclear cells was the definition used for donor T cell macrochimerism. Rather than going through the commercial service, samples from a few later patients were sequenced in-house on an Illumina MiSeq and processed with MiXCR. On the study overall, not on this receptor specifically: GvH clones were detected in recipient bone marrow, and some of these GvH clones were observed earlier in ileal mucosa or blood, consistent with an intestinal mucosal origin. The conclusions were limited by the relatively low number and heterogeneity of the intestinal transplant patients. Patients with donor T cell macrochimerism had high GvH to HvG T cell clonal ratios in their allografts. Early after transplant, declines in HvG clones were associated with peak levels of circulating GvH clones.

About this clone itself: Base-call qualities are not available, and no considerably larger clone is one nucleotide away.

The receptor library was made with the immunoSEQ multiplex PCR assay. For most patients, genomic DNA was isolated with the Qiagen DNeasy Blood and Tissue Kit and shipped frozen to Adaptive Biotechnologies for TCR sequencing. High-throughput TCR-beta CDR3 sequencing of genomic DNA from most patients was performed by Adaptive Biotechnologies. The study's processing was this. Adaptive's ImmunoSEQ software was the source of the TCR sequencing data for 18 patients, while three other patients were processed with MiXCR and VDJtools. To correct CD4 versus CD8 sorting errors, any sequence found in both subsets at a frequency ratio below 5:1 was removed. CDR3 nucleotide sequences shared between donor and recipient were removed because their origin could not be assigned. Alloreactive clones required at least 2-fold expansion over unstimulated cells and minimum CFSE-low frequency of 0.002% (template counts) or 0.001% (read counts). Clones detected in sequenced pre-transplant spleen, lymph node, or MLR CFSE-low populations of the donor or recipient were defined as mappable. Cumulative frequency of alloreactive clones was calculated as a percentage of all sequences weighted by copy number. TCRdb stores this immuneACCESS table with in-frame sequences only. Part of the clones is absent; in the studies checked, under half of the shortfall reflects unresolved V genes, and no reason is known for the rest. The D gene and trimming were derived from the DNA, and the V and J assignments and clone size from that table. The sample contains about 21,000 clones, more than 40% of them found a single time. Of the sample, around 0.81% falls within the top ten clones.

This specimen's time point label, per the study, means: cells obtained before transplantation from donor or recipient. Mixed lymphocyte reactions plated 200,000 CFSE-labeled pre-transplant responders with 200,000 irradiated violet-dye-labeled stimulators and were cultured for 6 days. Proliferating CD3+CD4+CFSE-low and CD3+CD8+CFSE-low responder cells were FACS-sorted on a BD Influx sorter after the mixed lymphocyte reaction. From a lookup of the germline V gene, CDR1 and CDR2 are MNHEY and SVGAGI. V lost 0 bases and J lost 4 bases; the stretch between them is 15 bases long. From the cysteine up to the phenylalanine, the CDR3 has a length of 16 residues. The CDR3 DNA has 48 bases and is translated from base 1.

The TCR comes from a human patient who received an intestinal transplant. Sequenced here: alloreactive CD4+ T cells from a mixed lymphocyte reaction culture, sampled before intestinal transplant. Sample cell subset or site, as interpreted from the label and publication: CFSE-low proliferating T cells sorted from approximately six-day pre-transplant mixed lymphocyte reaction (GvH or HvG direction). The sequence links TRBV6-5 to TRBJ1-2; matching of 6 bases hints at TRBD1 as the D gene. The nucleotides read TGTGCCAGCAGTTACTCGCCAGGGGAAAAGTTCTATGGCTACACCTTC. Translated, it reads CASSYSPGEKFYGYTF.